This T cell receptor (beta chain) was identified during a study of response to subunit inactivated influenza vaccine. Notes on the study in general: A suggestion made by the authors is that each seasonal influenza vaccination recruits few new T cells.

TCRdb redid the calling of the RT-PCR reads with MiXCR, one entry per CDR3 protein. Here the sample spans more than 700,000 distinct CDR3 sequences, approximately 21% being singletons. This clonotype appeared a few times. What it binds is unknown. V gave up 4 bases and J gave up 11 bases, with 12 bases separating them. From germline, CDR1 is SEHNR and CDR2 FQNEAQ (reference sequence). This CDR3 has 12 amino acids. The origin of this receptor is a man between 45 and 60 years old who received an inactivated influenza vaccine. The V call is TRBV7-9, the J call TRBJ2-1; D is perhaps TRBD1 (6 bases). The source material was PBMCs from blood, sampled roughly 5 days after vaccination. As DNA, the CDR3 is TGTGCCAGCAGCTCTCGACAGGAGCAGCAGTTCTTC. This gives the protein CASSSRQEQQFF.